A single sample gave rise to the 20 T cell receptor beta chains below, sequenced in a study of identical twins. TCRdb analysed the 5' RACE reads with MiXCR anew, one entry per CDR3 protein. The sample consists of roughly 720,000 distinct CDR3 sequences, 15% to 20% of them appearing once. These data were also reused for a study on T cells expressing NK-cell markers.

Sequenced material: PBMCs. The receptors shown here come from a woman aged 18 to 35 in good health.

The V call is TRBV5-5, the J call TRBJ2-5; no reliable D call. The length of the CDR3 is 13 residues. Trimming shortened V by 2 bases and J by 3 bases, and 8 bases separated the two germline ends. Germline loops: CDR1 SGHKS, CDR2 YYEKEE (reference sequence). CDR3 nucleotides: TGTGCCAGCAGCTTTTGGGGTGAAGAGACCCAGTACTTC. It translates to CASSFWGEETQYF.

The CDR3 reads CSVTTAGELFF. The CDR3 nucleotides read TGCAGCGTTACTACCGCCGGGGAGCTGTTTTTT. This chain links TRBV29-1 with TRBJ2-2; D not certain. The V and J ends lost 5 bases and 6 bases respectively, with 7 bases between them. This CDR3 region has 11 residues. Germline V gene sequence: CDR1 SQVTM, CDR2 ANQGSEA.

This sequence joins TRBV10-3 and TRBJ1-1; TRBD1 aligns across 9 bases. The germline V gene encodes CDR1 ENHRY and CDR2 SYGVKD. The CDR3 sequence is 15 residues long. The ends lost 6 bases at V and 0 bases at J; junction bases unmatched: 5. As DNA, the CDR3 is TGTGCCATCAGCGGGGGGACAGGGATGAACACTGAAGCTTTCTTT. Protein sequence: CAISGGTGMNTEAFF.

This clonotype was seen a few times. The chain couples TRBV29-1 to TRBJ2-3, with D hard to call. V was pared by 6 bases and J by 3 bases, with 16 bases between. CDR3 length equals 14 residues. CDR1 and CDR2 (germline): SQVTM, ANQGSEA. The CDR3: CSVLRKGWTDTQYF. The CDR3 DNA is TGCAGCGTCCTGAGGAAGGGCTGGACAGATACGCAGTATTTT.

In its sample, this clonotype was seen a few times. The chain couples TRBV5-1 to TRBJ2-3, with a possible D match to TRBD2 (5 bases). CDR1 and CDR2 from the germline V gene are SGHRS and YFSETQ. Trimming removed 1 base from V and 8 bases from J, with 8 bases in between. The length of the CDR3 is 12 residues. Written as DNA, the CDR3 is TGCGCCAGCAGCTTGACGGCGGGTACGCAGTATTTT. Amino acids: CASSLTAGTQYF.

This clonotype was counted a few times. CDR3 loop: CSARGVLVDTQYF. In DNA form, the CDR3 reads TGCAGTGCTAGGGGGGTGTTGGTAGATACGCAGTATTTT. The chain employs TRBV20-1 and TRBJ2-3; tentatively, D is TRBD1 or TRBD2 (5 bases each). CDR1 and CDR2 from the germline V gene are DFQATT and SNEGSKA (reference sequence). The CDR3 length is 13 residues. Trimming pared 3 bases from V and 5 bases from J, leaving 12 bases between.

This chain uses TRBV10-3 with TRBJ2-2, with D perhaps TRBD1 or TRBD2 (6 bases each). CDR3 length: 13 amino acids. Germline CDR1 reads ENHRY; CDR2 reads SYGVKD. Trimming shortened V by 7 bases and J by 3 bases, and 9 bases separated the two germline ends. This chain's CDR3 is CAIKGGHTGELFF. In nucleotides, the CDR3 is TGTGCCATCAAAGGGGGGCACACCGGGGAGCTGTTTTTT.

The gene calls are TRBV20-1 and TRBJ1-1; unclear D gene. V was shortened by 6 bases and J by 1 base, with 12 bases between the two germline ends. This CDR3 is 13 amino acids long. The germline gives CDR1 DFQATT, CDR2 SNEGSKA (reference sequence). CDR3: CSAHGGENTEAFF. For the CDR3, the DNA is TGCAGTGCCCATGGCGGGGAGAACACTGAAGCTTTCTTT.

The gene calls are TRBV27 and TRBJ2-7, with D perhaps matching TRBD2 (5 bases). The germline V and J ends were trimmed by 1 base and 5 bases, with 15 bases remaining between them. Germline values: CDR1 MNHEY, CDR2 SMNVEV (reference sequence). This CDR3 has 15 residues. The CDR3 spells CASSLFSGCVNEQYF. The DNA of the CDR3 is TGTGCCAGCAGTTTATTTTCGGGATGCGTAAACGAGCAGTACTTC.

This clonotype showed up just a few times. The CDR3 sequence: CASSQDTTGTQYF. The DNA for the CDR3 is TGTGCCAGCAGCCAAGACACTACAGGAACGCAGTATTTT. V usage is TRBV3-1 and J usage is TRBJ2-3, with D perhaps matching TRBD1 (5 bases). This CDR3 has 13 residues. The V gene lost 0 bases and the J gene lost 9 bases, with 10 bases spanning the gap. Germline V CDR1 and CDR2: LGHDT, YNNKEL (reference sequence).

J is TRBJ1-1 and V is TRBV29-1, with D perhaps matching TRBD1 (5 bases). The CDR3 length is 10 residues. V was cut by 7 bases and J by 7 bases, with 10 bases left in between. The germline V gene has CDR1 SQVTM and CDR2 ANQGSEA. DNA for the CDR3: TGCAGCGGGGAACAGGATGAAGCTTTCTTT. This sequence encodes CSGEQDEAFF. Full variable domain (missing parts from reference TRBV29-1 and TRBJ1-1): SAVISQKPSRDICQRGTSLTIQCQVDSQVTMMFWYRQQPGQSLTLIATANQGSEATYESGFVIDKFPISRPNLTFSTLTVSNMSPEDSSIYLCSGEQDEAFFGQGTRLTVV.

The chain has TRBV25-1 and TRBJ1-5; 7 positions agree with TRBD1. The V gene's germline CDR1 is MGHDK and CDR2 SYGVNS. V was pared by 5 bases and J by 1 base, with 5 bases of the junction left unmatched. The CDR3 is made up of 15 amino acids. The CDR3 region is CASSRTGSSNQPQHF. The CDR3 coding sequence is TGTGCCAGCAGTCGGACAGGAAGCAGCAATCAGCCCCAGCATTTT.

This clonotype has more than one count but fewer than ten. The V and J genes are TRBV14 and TRBJ2-1, with D perhaps matching TRBD1 or TRBD2 (5 bases each). The V and J ends lost 7 bases and 9 bases respectively, with 16 bases between them. This CDR3 has 13 residues. Germline lookup yields CDR1 SGHDN and CDR2 FVKESK. Here the CDR3 reads CASKPRSRGEQFF. The CDR3 nucleotides are TGTGCCAGCAAGCCGCGCTCGAGGGGTGAGCAGTTCTTC.

This clonotype came up a few times. V is TRBV7-8 and J is TRBJ1-4; no reliable D call. CDR1 SGHVS and CDR2 FQNEAQ come from the germline V gene. V was shortened by 1 base and J by 5 bases, with 14 bases between the two germline ends. CDR3 length equals 16 residues. The chain's CDR3 is CASSLERVLINEKLFF. The CDR3 bases are TGTGCCAGCAGCTTAGAGAGAGTACTCATCAATGAAAAACTGTTTTTT.

The gene calls are TRBV7-2 and TRBJ2-1; a weak D match, TRBD2 (5 bases). V lost 4 bases and J lost 15, with 13 bases in between. The CDR3 has 11 residues. The germline V gene encodes CDR1 SGHTA and CDR2 FQGNSA. The CDR3 DNA follows: TGTGCCAGCAGCTATGGAAGAACTAGGTTCTTC. It yields the protein CASSYGRTRFF.

In its sample, this clonotype was seen a few times. The chain couples TRBV5-5 to TRBJ1-2; 9 positions match TRBD1. CDR3 length: 14 amino acids. Germline CDR1 and CDR2: SGHKS and YYEKEE (reference sequence). Trimming took 5 bases from V and 4 from J; bases not matched to a gene: 6. The CDR3 spells CASSLQGAGYGYTF. The CDR3 nucleotides are TGTGCCAGCAGTTTACAGGGGGCCGGCTATGGCTACACCTTC.

This clonotype was seen at least ten times. The rearrangement joins TRBV5-1 to TRBJ2-6, with no clear D. Germline V gene lookup returns CDR1 SGHRS and CDR2 YFSETQ. The CDR3 has 15 residues. Trimming removed 0 bases at V and 0 bases at J, with 4 bases between. The CDR3 protein is CASSLDGSGANVLTF. In nucleotides, the CDR3 is TGCGCCAGCAGCTTGGATGGCTCTGGGGCCAACGTCCTGACTTTC.

This clonotype was seen a few times. The chain couples TRBV10-1 to TRBJ2-2; D unresolved. CDR1 WNHNN and CDR2 SYGVQD come from the germline V gene (reference sequence). The CDR3 is 13 residues long. V was clipped by 2 bases and J by 4 bases, with 5 bases between them. CDR3 amino acids: CASSEGSTGELFF. The CDR3 DNA sequence: TGCGCCAGCAGTGAGGGGTCCACCGGGGAGCTGTTTTTT.

This clonotype was recorded a few times. The rearrangement uses TRBV30 and TRBJ2-1; no clear D gene. This CDR3 is 14 amino acids long. The germline V gene encodes CDR1 GTSNPN and CDR2 SVGIG (reference sequence). V lost 2 bases to trimming and J lost 0 bases, with 8 bases between them. The CDR3, as DNA: TGTGCCTGGAGTAGGGCGACCTCCTACAATGAGCAGTTCTTC. Its translation is CAWSRATSYNEQFF.

The rearrangement links TRBV2 to TRBJ2-3, with D tentatively TRBD1 (6 bases). The CDR3 has 13 residues. Germline lookup yields CDR1 SNHLY and CDR2 FYNNEI. The V end lost 7 bases, the J end lost 3 bases, and 11 bases lay between the germline ends. The CDR3 DNA sequence: TGTGCCAGCAACACAGGGAAGACAGATACGCAGTATTTT. It specifies CASNTGKTDTQYF.